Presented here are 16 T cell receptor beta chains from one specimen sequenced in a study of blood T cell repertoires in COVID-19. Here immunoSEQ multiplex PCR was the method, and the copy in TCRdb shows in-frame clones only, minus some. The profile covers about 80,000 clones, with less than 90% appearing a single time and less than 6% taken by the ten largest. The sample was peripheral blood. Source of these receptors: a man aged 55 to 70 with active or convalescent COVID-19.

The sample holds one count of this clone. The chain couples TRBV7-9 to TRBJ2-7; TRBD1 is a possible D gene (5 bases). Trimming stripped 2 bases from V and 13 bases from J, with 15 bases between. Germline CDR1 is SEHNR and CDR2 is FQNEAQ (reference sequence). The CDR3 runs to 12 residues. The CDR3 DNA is TGTGCCAGCAGCTTATTAGACAGTCCCGATTACTTC. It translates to CASSLLDSPDYF. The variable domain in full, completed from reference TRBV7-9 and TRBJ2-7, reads DTGVSQNPRHKITKRGQNVTFRCDPISEHNRLYWYRQTLGQGPEFLTYFQNEAQLEKSRLLSDRFSAERPKGSFSTLEIQRTEQGDSAMYLCASSLLDSPDYFGPGTRLTVT.

The CDR3 region is CASSQTGAPNTEAFF. DNA of the CDR3: TGTGCCAGTAGTCAGACAGGGGCGCCGAACACTGAAGCTTTCTTT. The chain has TRBV19 and TRBJ1-1, with 8 bases lining up with TRBD1. Germline V gives CDR1 LNHDA, CDR2 SQIVND (reference sequence). The junction had 6 bases not matched to a gene; V was cut back by 5 bases and J by 1 base. The length of the CDR3 is 15 residues.

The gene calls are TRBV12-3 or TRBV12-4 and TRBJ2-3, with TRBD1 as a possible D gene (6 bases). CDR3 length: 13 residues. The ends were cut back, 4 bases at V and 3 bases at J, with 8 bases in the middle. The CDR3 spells CASSWGRTDTQYF. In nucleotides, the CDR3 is TGTGCCAGCAGTTGGGGGCGTACAGATACGCAGTATTTT.

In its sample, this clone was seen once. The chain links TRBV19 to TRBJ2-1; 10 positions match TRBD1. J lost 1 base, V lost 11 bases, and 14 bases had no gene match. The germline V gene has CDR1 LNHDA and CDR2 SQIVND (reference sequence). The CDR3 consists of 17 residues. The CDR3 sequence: CAACHHRTGGSYNEQFF. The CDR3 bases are TGTGCCGCCTGTCATCACCGGACAGGGGGTTCCTACAATGAGCAGTTCTTC.

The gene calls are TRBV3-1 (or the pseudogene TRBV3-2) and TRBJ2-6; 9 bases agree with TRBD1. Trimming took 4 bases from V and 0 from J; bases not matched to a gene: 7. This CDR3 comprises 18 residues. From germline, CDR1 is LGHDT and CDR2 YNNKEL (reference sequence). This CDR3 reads CASSPGQGPTSGANVLTF. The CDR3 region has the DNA TGTGCCAGCAGCCCGGGACAGGGTCCGACCTCTGGGGCCAACGTCCTGACTTTC.

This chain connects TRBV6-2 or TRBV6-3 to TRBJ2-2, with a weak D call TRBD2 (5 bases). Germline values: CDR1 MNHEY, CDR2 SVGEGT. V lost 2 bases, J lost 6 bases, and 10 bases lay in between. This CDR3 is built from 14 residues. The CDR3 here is CASSYRAGAGELFF. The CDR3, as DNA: TGTGCCAGCAGTTACAGGGCGGGTGCCGGGGAGCTGTTTTTT.

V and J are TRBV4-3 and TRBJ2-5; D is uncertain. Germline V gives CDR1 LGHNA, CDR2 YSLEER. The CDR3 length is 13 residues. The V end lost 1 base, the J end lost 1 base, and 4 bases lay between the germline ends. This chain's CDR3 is CASSQAVQETQYF. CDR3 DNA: TGCGCCAGCAGCCAAGCGGTCCAAGAGACCCAGTACTTC.

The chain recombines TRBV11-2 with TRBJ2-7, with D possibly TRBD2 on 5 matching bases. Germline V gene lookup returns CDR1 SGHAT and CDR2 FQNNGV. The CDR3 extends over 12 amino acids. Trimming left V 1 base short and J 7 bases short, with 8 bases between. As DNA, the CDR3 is TGTGCCAGCAGCTTAGGTACGGGGGAGCAGTACTTC. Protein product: CASSLGTGEQYF.

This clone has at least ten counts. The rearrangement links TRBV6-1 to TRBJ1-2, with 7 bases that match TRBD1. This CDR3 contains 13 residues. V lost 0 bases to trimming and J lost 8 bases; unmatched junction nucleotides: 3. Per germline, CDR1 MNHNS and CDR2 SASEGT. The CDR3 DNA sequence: TGTGCCAGCAGTGAAGCCGACAGGGTCGGCTACACCTTC. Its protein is CASSEADRVGYTF.

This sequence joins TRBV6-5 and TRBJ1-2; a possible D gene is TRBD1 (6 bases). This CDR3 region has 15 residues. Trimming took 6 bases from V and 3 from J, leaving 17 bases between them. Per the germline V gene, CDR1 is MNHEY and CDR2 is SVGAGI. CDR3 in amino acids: CASSRGGGRDYGYTF. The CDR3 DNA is TGTGCCAGCAGCCGAGGGGGGGGCAGGGACTATGGCTACACCTTC.

As DNA, the CDR3 is TGCGCCAGCAGTGAGGGGGCCCCGACTAGCGGGGGCCAAGAGACCCAGTACTTC. Its translation is CASSEGAPTSGGQETQYF. The genes are TRBV10-1 and TRBJ2-5; 12 nucleotides match TRBD2. V dropped 2 bases and J dropped 1; count of bases not matched to a gene: 8. CDR1 and CDR2 from the germline V gene are WNHNN and SYGVQD (reference sequence). This CDR3 is built from 18 residues.

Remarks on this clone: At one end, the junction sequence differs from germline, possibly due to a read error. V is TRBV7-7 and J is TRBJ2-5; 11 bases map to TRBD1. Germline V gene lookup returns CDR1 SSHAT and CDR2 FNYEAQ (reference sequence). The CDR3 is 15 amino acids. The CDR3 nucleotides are TGTGCTAGCAGCTTAGGACAGGGGGCCAGACAGACCCAGTACTTC. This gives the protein CASSLGQGARQTQYF.

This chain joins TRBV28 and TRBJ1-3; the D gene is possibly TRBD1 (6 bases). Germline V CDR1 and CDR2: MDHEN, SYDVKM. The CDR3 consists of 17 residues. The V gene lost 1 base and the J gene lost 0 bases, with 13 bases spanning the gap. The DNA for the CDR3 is TGTGCCAGCAGTTTATCTACTACAGGGTTCTCTGGAAACACCATATATTTT. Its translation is CASSLSTTGFSGNTIYF.

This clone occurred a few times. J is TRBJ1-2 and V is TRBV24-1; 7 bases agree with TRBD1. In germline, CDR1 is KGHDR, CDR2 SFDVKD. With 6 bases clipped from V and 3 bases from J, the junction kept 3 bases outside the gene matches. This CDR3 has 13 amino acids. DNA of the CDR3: TGTGCCACCAGTACAGGGGAGCACTATGGCTACACCTTC. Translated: CATSTGEHYGYTF.

CDR3 sequence: CASSPTGLPNYGYTF. CDR3 nucleotides: TGTGCCAGCAGCCCGACAGGGCTTCCTAACTATGGCTACACCTTC. V gene TRBV27 combines with J gene TRBJ1-2; 7 nucleotides align to TRBD1. This CDR3 comprises 15 residues. The germline V gene has CDR1 MNHEY and CDR2 SMNVEV (reference sequence). Germline trimming cut 6 bases from V and 0 bases from J; bases unmatched to any gene: 7.

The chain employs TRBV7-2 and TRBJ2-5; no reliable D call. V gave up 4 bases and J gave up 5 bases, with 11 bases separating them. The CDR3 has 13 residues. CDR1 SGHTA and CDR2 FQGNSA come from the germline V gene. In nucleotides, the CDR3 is TGTGCCAGCAGCTATCGCGTTGCGGAGACCCAGTACTTC. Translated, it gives CASSYRVAETQYF. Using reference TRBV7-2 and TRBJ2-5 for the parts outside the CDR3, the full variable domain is GAGVSQSPSNKVTEKGKDVELRCDPISGHTALYWYRQSLGQGLEFLIYFQGNSAPDKSGLPSDRFSAERTGGSVSTLTIQRTQQEDSAVYLCASSYRVAETQYFGPGTRLLVL.